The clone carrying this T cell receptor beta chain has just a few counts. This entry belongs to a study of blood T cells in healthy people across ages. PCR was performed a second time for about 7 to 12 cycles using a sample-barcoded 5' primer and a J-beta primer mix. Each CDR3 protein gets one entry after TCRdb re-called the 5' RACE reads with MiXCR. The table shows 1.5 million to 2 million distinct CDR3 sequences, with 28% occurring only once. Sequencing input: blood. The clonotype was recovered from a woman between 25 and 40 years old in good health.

CDR3 loop: CASKGLTGANVLTF. Here the CDR3 DNA reads TGTGCCAGCAAAGGGCTTACCGGGGCCAACGTCCTGACTTTC. The chain recombines TRBV7-8 with TRBJ2-6, with no clear D. The CDR3 length is 14 residues. The V end was cut by 7 bases, the J end by 4 bases, with 11 bases between. CDR1 is SGHVS, CDR2 FQNEAQ, per germline.